These 6 T cell receptor beta chains were all obtained from the same sample, sequenced in a study of cytomegalovirus exposure and HLA in healthy donors. Primers for the PCR totalled 60 Vbeta and 13 Jbeta. Sequencing used immunoSEQ multiplex PCR; TCRdb keeps in-frame clones, though not all of them. The table shows 180,000 or so clones, with roughly four fifths occurring only once. The specimen was PBMCs. The receptors originated from a boy aged 2 to 10 in good health and CMV-seronegative.

The chain couples TRBV7-2 to TRBJ2-1; the D gene is possibly TRBD2 (5 bases). CDR1 is SGHTA, CDR2 FQGNSA, per germline. The CDR3 extends over 16 amino acids. V was cut by 1 base and J by 3 bases, with 13 bases left in between. The CDR3 coding sequence is TGTGCCAGCAGCTTAGGAGGGTCTAGCCGCTACAATGAGCAGTTCTTC. Its protein product is CASSLGGSSRYNEQFF.

The chain combines TRBV5-6 with TRBJ1-3; D possibly corresponds to TRBD1 (5 bases). Trimming pared 4 bases from V and 4 bases from J, leaving 18 bases between. The CDR3 spans 16 residues. Germline V lookup: CDR1 SGHDT, CDR2 YYEEEE. The CDR3 DNA reads as TGTGCCAGCAGCCCGAACCGGGACTTGGGAGGAAACACCATATATTTT. Translation gives CASSPNRDLGGNTIYF.

This chain connects TRBV19 to TRBJ1-5; tentatively, D is TRBD1 (6 bases). Germline V lookup: CDR1 LNHDA, CDR2 SQIVND (reference sequence). CDR3 length equals 15 residues. Deletions cut 1 base from V and 4 bases from J, with 11 bases between. CDR3 in DNA: TGTGCCAGTAGTATAGTCCGGGACATTAATCAGCCCCAGCATTTT. Encoded protein: CASSIVRDINQPQHF.

J is TRBJ2-4 and V is TRBV9; 9 bases match TRBD1. V was pared by 2 bases and J by 5 bases, with 2 bases of the junction left unmatched. The CDR3 is made up of 14 amino acids. From germline, CDR1 is SGDLS and CDR2 YYNGEE. CDR3 sequence reads: CASSVGQGENIQYF. CDR3 DNA sequence: TGTGCCAGCAGCGTGGGACAGGGTGAAAACATTCAGTACTTC.

The J gene is TRBJ1-4, the V gene TRBV21-1; the DNA was not used to check the table's D call, TRBD1. TRBV21-1 is described as a pseudogene. This CDR3 is built from 16 residues. CDR3 nucleotide sequence: TGTGCCAGCAGCAAAAAAACGGGACAGGGGAATGAAAAACTGTTTTTT. This gives the protein CASSKKTGQGNEKLFF.

The chain combines TRBV6-5 with TRBJ1-5; possible D gene TRBD1, 6 bases. The CDR3 is 13 residues long. CDR1 and CDR2 (germline): MNHEY, SVGAGI. Trimming shortened V by 10 bases and J by 0 bases, and 10 bases separated the two germline ends. The CDR3: CANREYSNQPQHF. In nucleotides, the CDR3 is TGTGCCAACAGGGAGTATAGCAATCAGCCCCAGCATTTT.